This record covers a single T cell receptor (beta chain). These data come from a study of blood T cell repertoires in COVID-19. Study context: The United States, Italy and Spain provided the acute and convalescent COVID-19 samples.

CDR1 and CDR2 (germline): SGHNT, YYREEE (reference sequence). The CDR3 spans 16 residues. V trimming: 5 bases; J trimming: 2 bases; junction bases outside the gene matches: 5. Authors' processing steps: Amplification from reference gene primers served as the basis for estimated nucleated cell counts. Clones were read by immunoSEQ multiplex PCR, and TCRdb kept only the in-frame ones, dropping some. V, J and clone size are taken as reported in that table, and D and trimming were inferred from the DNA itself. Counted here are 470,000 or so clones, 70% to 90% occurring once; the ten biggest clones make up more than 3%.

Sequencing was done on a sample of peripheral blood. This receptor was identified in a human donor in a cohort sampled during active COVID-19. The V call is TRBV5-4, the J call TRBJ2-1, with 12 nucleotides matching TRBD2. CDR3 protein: CASRYSSGRAYNEQFF. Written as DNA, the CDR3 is TGTGCCAGCAGGTACTCTAGCGGGAGGGCCTACAATGAGCAGTTCTTC.